This record covers a single T cell receptor beta chain. This specimen comes from a study of T cell responses to AZD1222 COVID-19 vaccine. Produced via immunoSEQ multiplex PCR; TCRdb's table is partial and in-frame only. Of approximately 100,000 clones in the sample, 93% were seen once. Deletions cut 0 bases from V and 3 bases from J, with 9 bases between. Germline V gives CDR1 SGHRS, CDR2 YFSETQ. The CDR3 loop spans 15 amino acids. The receptor comes from an adult in good health. The source material was peripheral blood, sampled on day 0 of AZD1222 vaccination. The rearrangement uses TRBV5-1 and TRBJ1-4, with a weak D call TRBD1 (6 bases). The CDR3 reads CASSLGTAPNEKLFF. The DNA for the CDR3 is TGCGCCAGCAGCTTGGGGACAGCCCCTAATGAAAAACTGTTTTTT.